This T cell receptor (beta chain) is from a study of post-analysis software for immune sequencing data. Study-level findings and limits: Versus controls, multiple sclerosis patients showed significantly lower diversity (normalized Chao1). Patients carried roughly 5 TRBV segments more frequently than controls did, and TRBV5-6, TRBV5-1 and TRBV20-1 were among them.

CDR1 is DFQATT and CDR2 is SNEGSKA in the germline V gene (reference sequence). The CDR3 runs to 15 residues. V shed 1 base, J shed 3 bases, and the junction held 8 bases outside the gene matches. Unique molecular identifiers were carried by the TCR beta cDNA libraries. Input of about 0.9 to 10 million T cells yielded roughly 0.5 million cDNA molecules. TCRdb analysed the PCR reads with MiXCR anew, one entry per CDR3 protein. The data hold over 150,000 distinct CDR3 sequences, with about 34% observed a single time. About this clonotype itself: No antigen is known for it.

Sequenced material: blood, taken after autologous hematopoietic stem cell transplantation. The chain couples TRBV20-1 to TRBJ2-7; 8 bases agree with TRBD1. The sequence derives from a girl aged 5-17 years with multiple sclerosis. CDR3: CSARGDTGTGYEQYF. Written as DNA, the CDR3 is TGCAGTGCTAGAGGGGATACCGGGACAGGCTACGAGCAGTACTTC.